Listed here are 9 T cell receptor beta chains from one sample, sequenced in a study of T cells after yellow fever vaccination. TCRdb used MiXCR to reprocess the 5' RACE reads, holding one entry per CDR3 protein. The data hold roughly 170,000 distinct CDR3 sequences, with around 9% observed a single time. The specimen comprised CD8+ T cells sorted from PBMCs, sampled 45 days after the yellow fever booster vaccination. Source of these receptors: a man aged 18 to 29 who received the YFV17D yellow fever vaccine.

The chain employs TRBV27 and TRBJ2-1; maybe TRBD1 (5 bases). This CDR3 region has 14 residues. Per the germline V gene, CDR1 is MNHEY and CDR2 is SMNVEV (reference sequence). Trimming removed 2 bases at V and 6 bases at J, with 11 bases between. CDR3 sequence reads: CASSLGSRVNEQFF. In DNA form, the CDR3 reads TGTGCCAGCAGTTTAGGTTCCAGGGTCAATGAGCAGTTCTTC.

This clonotype was counted between two and nine times. V and J are TRBV7-2 and TRBJ2-7; a possible D gene is TRBD2 (6 bases). V lost 5 bases and J lost 2, with 13 bases in between. Germline V CDR1 and CDR2: SGHTA, FQGNSA. CDR3 size: 14 residues. The CDR3 loop reads CASSPGGATYEQYF. DNA of the CDR3: TGTGCCAGCAGCCCTGGAGGGGCTACCTACGAGCAGTACTTC.

In its sample, this clonotype was seen a few times. The rearrangement uses TRBV7-3 and TRBJ2-1; 7 bases are shared with TRBD2. The germline V gene has CDR1 SGHTA and CDR2 FQGTGA. The CDR3 is 15 residues long. J was trimmed by 5 bases and V by 2 bases; bases with no gene match: 6. The CDR3 sequence is CASSLSWGGNNEQFF. CDR3 sequence (DNA): TGTGCCAGCAGCTTATCGTGGGGGGGAAACAATGAGCAGTTCTTC. Full variable domain (missing parts from reference TRBV7-3 and TRBJ2-1): GAGVSQTPSNKVTEKGKYVELRCDPISGHTALYWYRQSLGQGPEFLIYFQGTGAADDSGLPNDRFFAVRPEGSVSTLKIQRTERGDSAVYLCASSLSWGGNNEQFFGPGTRLTVL.

CDR3 loop: CASSGPRDRGVRNEQYF. CDR3 sequence (DNA): TGTGCCAGCAGTGGGCCCCGGGACAGGGGGGTGAGGAACGAGCAGTACTTC. The chain recombines TRBV2 with TRBJ2-7; 11 bases match TRBD1. The CDR3 length is 17 residues. Trimming removed 4 bases from V and 5 bases from J; junction bases left unmatched: 13. Germline loops: CDR1 SNHLY, CDR2 FYNNEI.

This clonotype was seen a few times. The chain recombines TRBV24-1 with TRBJ2-1, with 11 bases lining up with TRBD2. Germline V gene sequence: CDR1 KGHDR, CDR2 SFDVKD. The CDR3 covers 16 residues. V dropped 5 bases and J dropped 4; count of bases not matched to a gene: 6. This chain's CDR3 is CATSAITSGGYNEQFF. Written as DNA, the CDR3 is TGTGCCACCAGTGCGATCACTAGCGGGGGTTACAATGAGCAGTTCTTC.

This clonotype has only a few counts. The V call is TRBV27, the J call TRBJ2-5; 12 bases line up with TRBD2. The germline V gene encodes CDR1 MNHEY and CDR2 SMNVEV (reference sequence). J lost 5 bases, V lost 0 bases, and 10 bases had no gene match. This CDR3 has 18 amino acids. CDR3: CASSLSSLAGGPWETQYF. For the CDR3, the DNA is TGTGCCAGCAGTTTATCGTCTCTAGCGGGGGGGCCCTGGGAGACCCAGTACTTC.

The chain uses TRBV6-1 and TRBJ2-7, with D possibly being TRBD1 (6 bases). Germline V gene lookup returns CDR1 MNHNS and CDR2 SASEGT. CDR3 size: 15 residues. The V and J ends lost 7 bases and 0 bases respectively, with 16 bases between them. This CDR3 is CASTRGQFPSYEQYV. The CDR3 coding sequence is TGTGCCAGCACGCGCGGACAGTTTCCCTCCTACGAGCAGTACGTC.

This chain connects TRBV9 to TRBJ2-3; the D gene is possibly TRBD2 (6 bases). The CDR3 contains 15 residues. The germline V gene encodes CDR1 SGDLS and CDR2 YYNGEE. V lost 0 bases to trimming and J lost 2 bases, with 10 bases between them. The CDR3 loop reads CASSVGGLPTDTQYF. CDR3 nucleotides: TGTGCCAGCAGCGTAGGGGGACTTCCCACAGATACGCAGTATTTT.

This clonotype came up many times. This rearrangement joins TRBV27 to TRBJ2-1; unclear D gene. V gave up 10 bases and J gave up 10 bases, with 11 bases separating them. Germline V gene lookup returns CDR1 MNHEY and CDR2 SMNVEV (reference sequence). The CDR3 extends over 10 amino acids. The chain's CDR3 is CATLSREQFF. The CDR3 DNA sequence: TGTGCCACCCTGTCGCGGGAGCAGTTCTTC.